The subject of this entry is one TCR beta chain. Treatment in this sample: around 19 received Ad26.COV2.S at low or high dose, single or two shots; several received placebo; per-sample allocation not given. The samples were gathered on day 63 after the first injection of vaccine or placebo. This adult donor, from Boston, was 18-55 years old. Spike of the Wuhan-strain SARS-CoV-2 was expressed by an Ad26 vector, which formed the vaccine. The CDR3 spans 14 residues. The germline CDR1 and CDR2 sequences are MNHEY and SMNVEV (reference sequence). V was clipped by 4 bases and J by 6 bases; unmatched bases: 5. The data originate from a study of Ad26.COV2.S vaccination and SARS-CoV-2 variants. Generated by immunoSEQ multiplex PCR, the TCRdb table keeps only in-frame clones and is missing some. The sample has a few hundred thousand clones, under 90% seen once; the top ten hold roughly 7.4%.

V gene TRBV27 combines with J gene TRBJ1-5; 8 nucleotides agree with TRBD1. The clonotype originates from a person aged 18 to 59 who received the Ad26.COV2.S COVID-19 vaccine or a placebo. The sample consisted of peripheral blood, taken in a trial of Ad26.COV2.S vaccine versus placebo. The CDR3 loop is CASSWTGRSQPQHF. CDR3 nucleotides: TGTGCCAGCAGTTGGACAGGGCGTTCTCAGCCCCAGCATTTT.